This passage covers 2 T cell receptor beta chains from one sample sequenced in a study of human T cells and chemical hapten exposure. RNA extraction used unfractionated whole blood as the source of total RNA. As the library was built, unique molecular identifiers were attached to individual cDNA molecules. TCRdb called the reads again in MiXCR, with one record for every CDR3 protein. Among 95,000 to 150,000 distinct CDR3 sequences listed, more than 8.5% were seen once. Sequencing was carried out using whole blood. All receptors come from a human donor in good health. Some clones in this sample may be carry-over from other donors' samples.

The V gene is TRBV7-2, the J gene TRBJ1-5; a weak D match, TRBD1 (5 bases). The CDR3 is 14 residues long. Trimming removed 6 bases at V and 4 bases at J, with 13 bases between. CDR1 and CDR2 from the germline V gene are SGHTA and FQGNSA. The CDR3 DNA reads as TGTGCCAGCAGGCCGGGGGGAGGGAATCAGCCCCAGCATTTT. Residues: CASRPGGGNQPQHF.

This clonotype was found a few times. The rearrangement joins TRBV4-2 to TRBJ1-3, with D unresolved. From germline, CDR1 is LGHNA and CDR2 YNFKEQ. Trimming stripped 1 base from V and 0 bases from J, with 4 bases between. The CDR3 runs 14 residues. Here the CDR3 reads CASSQVSSGNTIYF. For the CDR3, the DNA is TGTGCCAGCAGCCAAGTCTCCTCTGGAAACACCATATATTTT.